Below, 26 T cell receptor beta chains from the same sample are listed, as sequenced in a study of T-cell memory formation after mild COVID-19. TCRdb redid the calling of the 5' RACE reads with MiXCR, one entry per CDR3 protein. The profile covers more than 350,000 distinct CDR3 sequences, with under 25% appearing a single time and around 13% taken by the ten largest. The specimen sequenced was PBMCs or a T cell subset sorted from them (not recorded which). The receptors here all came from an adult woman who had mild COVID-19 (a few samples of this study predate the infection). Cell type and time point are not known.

Here the CDR3 DNA reads TGTGCCAGCAGTTCCTTAAAAGCGGGGGATCAAGAGACCCAGTACTTC. It encodes CASSSLKAGDQETQYF. The chain couples TRBV6-5 to TRBJ2-5; 8 positions agree with TRBD2. Germline CDR1 and CDR2: MNHEY and SVGAGI. The CDR3 sequence is 16 residues long. The V segment lost 4 bases and the J segment 2 bases; nucleotides outside the gene matches: 9.

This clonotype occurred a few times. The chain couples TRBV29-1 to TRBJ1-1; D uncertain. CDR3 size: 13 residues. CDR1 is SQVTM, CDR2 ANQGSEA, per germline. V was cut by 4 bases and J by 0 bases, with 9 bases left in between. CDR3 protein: CSVVRRVNTEAFF. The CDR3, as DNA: TGCAGCGTTGTACGGAGGGTGAACACTGAAGCTTTCTTT.

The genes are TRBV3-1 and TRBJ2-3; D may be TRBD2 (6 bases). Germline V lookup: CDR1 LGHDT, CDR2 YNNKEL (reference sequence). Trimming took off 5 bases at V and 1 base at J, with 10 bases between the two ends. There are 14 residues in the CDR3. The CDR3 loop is CASSWERGTDTQYF. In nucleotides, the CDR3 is TGTGCCAGCAGCTGGGAGCGGGGCACAGATACGCAGTATTTT.

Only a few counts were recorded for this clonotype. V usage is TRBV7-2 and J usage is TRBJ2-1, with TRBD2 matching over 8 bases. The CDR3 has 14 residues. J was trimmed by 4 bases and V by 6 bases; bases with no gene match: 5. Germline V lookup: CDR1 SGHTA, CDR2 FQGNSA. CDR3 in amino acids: CASRPTSGYNEQFF. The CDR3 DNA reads TGTGCCAGCAGGCCTACTAGCGGTTACAATGAGCAGTTCTTC.

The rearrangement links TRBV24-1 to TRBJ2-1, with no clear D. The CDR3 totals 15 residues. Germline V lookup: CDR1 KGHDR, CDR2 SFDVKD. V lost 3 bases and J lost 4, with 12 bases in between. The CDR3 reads CATSDARTRYNEQFF. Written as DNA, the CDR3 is TGTGCCACCAGTGATGCACGGACCAGGTACAATGAGCAGTTCTTC.

CDR3 sequence: CASSGTRVRTEAFF. The CDR3 coding sequence is TGTGCCAGCAGCGGCACGAGGGTGAGAACTGAAGCTTTCTTT. The chain is built from TRBV2 and TRBJ1-1, with no clear D. Germline V gives CDR1 SNHLY, CDR2 FYNNEI. The CDR3 length is 14 residues. Trimming cost V 6 bases and J 5 bases, with 16 bases left between them.

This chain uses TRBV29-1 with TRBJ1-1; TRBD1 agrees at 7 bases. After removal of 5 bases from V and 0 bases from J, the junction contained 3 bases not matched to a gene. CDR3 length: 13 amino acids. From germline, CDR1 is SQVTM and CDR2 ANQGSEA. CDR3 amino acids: CSVTTGMNTEAFF. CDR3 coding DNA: TGCAGCGTTACGACAGGGATGAACACTGAAGCTTTCTTT.

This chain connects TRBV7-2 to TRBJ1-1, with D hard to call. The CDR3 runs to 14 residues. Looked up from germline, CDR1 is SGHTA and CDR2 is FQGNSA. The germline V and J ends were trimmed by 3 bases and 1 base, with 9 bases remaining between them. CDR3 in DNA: TGTGCCAGCAGCTTTCCGGGAGAGAACACTGAAGCTTTCTTT. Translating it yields CASSFPGENTEAFF.

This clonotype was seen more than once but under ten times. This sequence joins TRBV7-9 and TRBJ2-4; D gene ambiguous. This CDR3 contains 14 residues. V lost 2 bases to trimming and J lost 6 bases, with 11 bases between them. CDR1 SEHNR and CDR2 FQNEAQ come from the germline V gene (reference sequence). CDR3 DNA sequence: TGTGCCAGCAGCTTATCGGGCCAGAGAAACATTCAGTACTTC. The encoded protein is CASSLSGQRNIQYF.

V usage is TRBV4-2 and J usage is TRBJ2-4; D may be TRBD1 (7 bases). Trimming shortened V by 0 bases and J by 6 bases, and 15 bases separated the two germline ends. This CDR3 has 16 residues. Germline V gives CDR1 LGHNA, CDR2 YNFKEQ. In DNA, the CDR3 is TGTGCCAGCAGCCAAGAGACAGGGAGGATTGGAAACATTCAGTACTTC. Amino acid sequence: CASSQETGRIGNIQYF.

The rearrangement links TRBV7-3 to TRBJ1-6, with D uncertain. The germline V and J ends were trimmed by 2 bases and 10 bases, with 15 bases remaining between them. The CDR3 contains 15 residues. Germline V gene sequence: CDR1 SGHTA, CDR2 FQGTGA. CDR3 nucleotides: TGTGCCAGCAGCTTAGGACCCATTAGGGTCTCACCCCTCCACTTT. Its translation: CASSLGPIRVSPLHF.

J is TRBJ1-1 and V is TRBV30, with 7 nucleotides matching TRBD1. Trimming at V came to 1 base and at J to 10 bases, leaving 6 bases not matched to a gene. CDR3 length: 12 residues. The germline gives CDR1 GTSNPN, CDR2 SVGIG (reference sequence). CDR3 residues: CAWSGGGFGAFF. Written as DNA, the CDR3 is TGTGCCTGGAGTGGAGGGGGCTTCGGAGCTTTCTTT.

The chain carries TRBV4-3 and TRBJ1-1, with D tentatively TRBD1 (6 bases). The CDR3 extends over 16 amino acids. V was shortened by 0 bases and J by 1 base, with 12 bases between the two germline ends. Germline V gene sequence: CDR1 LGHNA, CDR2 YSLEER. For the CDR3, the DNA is TGCGCCAGCAGCCAAGATTCGGGGGCGCCGAACACTGAAGCTTTCTTT. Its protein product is CASSQDSGAPNTEAFF.

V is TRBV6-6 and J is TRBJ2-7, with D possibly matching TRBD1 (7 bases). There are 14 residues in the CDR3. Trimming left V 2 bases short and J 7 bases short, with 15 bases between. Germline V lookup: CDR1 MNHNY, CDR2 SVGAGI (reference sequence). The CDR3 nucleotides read TGTGCCAGCAGTTACCCAGACAGGGCGGGGGAGCAGTACTTC. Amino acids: CASSYPDRAGEQYF.

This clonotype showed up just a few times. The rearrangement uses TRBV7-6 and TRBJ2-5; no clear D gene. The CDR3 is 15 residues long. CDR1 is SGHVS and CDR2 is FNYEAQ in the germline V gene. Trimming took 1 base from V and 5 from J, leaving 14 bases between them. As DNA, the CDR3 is TGTGCCAGCAGCTTAGAGGTCTTACTGGGGGAGACCCAGTACTTC. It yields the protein CASSLEVLLGETQYF. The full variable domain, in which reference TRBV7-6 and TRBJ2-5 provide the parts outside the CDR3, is GAGVSQSPRYKVTKRGQDVALRCDPISGHVSLYWYRQALGQGPEFLTYFNYEAQQDKSGLPNDRFSAERPEGSISTLTIQRTEQRDSAMYRCASSLEVLLGETQYFGPGTRLLVL.

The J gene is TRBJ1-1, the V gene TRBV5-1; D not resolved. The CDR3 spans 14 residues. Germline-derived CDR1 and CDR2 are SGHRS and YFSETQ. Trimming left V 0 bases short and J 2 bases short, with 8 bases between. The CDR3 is CASSLAPSNTEAFF. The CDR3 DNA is TGCGCCAGCAGCTTGGCCCCGAGTAACACTGAAGCTTTCTTT.

DNA for the CDR3: TGTGCCAGCAGCAAAGAGGGCGGTAGGTGGGCTAACTATGGCTACACCTTC. Encoded protein: CASSKEGGRWANYGYTF. The chain links TRBV21-1 to TRBJ1-2. TRBV21-1 is a listed pseudogene. The CDR3 runs to 17 residues.

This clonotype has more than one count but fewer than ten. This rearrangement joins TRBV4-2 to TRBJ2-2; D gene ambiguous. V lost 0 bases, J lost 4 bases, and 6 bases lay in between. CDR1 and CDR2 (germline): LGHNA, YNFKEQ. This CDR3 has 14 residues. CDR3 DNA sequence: TGTGCCAGCAGCCAAGAGCAAGGCACCGGGGAGCTGTTTTTT. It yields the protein CASSQEQGTGELFF.

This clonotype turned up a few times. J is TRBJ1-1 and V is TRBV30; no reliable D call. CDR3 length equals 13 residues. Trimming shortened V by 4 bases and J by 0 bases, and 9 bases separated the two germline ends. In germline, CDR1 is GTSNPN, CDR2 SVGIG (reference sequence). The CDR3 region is CAWIRSLNTEAFF. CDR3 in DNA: TGTGCCTGGATTCGGTCCTTGAACACTGAAGCTTTCTTT.

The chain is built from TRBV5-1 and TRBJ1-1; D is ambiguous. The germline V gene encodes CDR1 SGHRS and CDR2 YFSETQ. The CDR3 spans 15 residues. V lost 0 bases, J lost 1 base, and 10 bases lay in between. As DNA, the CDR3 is TGCGCCAGCAGCTTGGGGCACCCCCAGAACACTGAAGCTTTCTTT. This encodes CASSLGHPQNTEAFF. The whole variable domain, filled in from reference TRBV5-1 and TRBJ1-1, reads KAGVTQTPRYLIKTRGQQVTLSCSPISGHRSVSWYQQTPGQGLQFLFEYFSETQRNKGNFPGRFSGRQFSNSRSEMNVSTLELGDSALYLCASSLGHPQNTEAFFGQGTRLTVV.

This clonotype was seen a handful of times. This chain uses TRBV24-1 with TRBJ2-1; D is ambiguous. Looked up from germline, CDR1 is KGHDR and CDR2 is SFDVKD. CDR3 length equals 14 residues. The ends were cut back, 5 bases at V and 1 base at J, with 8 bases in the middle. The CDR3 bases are TGTGCCACCAGTGTAGGACGGTCCTACAATGAGCAGTTCTTC. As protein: CATSVGRSYNEQFF.

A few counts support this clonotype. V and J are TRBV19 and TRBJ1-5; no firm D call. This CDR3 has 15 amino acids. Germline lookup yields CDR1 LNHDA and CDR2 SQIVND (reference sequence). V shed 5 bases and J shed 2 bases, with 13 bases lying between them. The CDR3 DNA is TGTGCCAGTAGTCATAAGGGAGGCGGCAATCAGCCCCAGCATTTT. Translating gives CASSHKGGGNQPQHF.

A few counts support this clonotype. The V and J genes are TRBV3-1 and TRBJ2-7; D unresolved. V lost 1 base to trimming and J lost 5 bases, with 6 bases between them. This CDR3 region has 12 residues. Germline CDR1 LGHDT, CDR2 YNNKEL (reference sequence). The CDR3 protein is CASSQVINEQYF. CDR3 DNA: TGTGCCAGCAGCCAAGTTATAAACGAGCAGTACTTC.

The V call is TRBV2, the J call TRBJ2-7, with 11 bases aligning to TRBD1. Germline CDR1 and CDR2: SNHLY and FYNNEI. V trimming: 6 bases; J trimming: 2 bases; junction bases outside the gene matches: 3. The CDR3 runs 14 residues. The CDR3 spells CASRGQGGTYEQYF. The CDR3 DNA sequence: TGTGCCAGCAGGGGACAGGGGGGAACCTACGAGCAGTACTTC.

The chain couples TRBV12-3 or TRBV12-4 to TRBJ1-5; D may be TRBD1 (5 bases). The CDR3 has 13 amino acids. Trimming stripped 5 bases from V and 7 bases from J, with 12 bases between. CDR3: CASSIDGAQPQHF. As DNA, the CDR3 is TGTGCCAGCAGTATTGACGGGGCCCAGCCCCAGCATTTT.

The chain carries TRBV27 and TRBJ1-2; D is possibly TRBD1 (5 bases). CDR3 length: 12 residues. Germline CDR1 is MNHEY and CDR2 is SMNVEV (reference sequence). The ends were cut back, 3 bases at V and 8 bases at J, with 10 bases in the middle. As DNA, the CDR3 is TGTGCCAGCAGTTTCCAGGGTAGGGGCTACACCTTC. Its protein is CASSFQGRGYTF.